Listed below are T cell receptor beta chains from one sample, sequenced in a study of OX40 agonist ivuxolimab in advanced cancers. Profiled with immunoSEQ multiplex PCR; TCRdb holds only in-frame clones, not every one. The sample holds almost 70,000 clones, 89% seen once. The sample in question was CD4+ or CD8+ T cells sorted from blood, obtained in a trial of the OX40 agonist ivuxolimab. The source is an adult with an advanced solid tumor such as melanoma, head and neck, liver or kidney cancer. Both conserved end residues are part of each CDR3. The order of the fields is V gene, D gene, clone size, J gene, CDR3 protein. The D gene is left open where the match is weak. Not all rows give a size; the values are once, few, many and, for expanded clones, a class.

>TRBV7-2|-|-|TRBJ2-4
CASSAGMVFFF
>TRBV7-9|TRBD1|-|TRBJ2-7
CASSTTGGHEQYF
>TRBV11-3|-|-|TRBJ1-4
CASSNPGGGKLFF
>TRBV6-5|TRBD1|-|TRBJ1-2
CASSYTRDSYGYTF
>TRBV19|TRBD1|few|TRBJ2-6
CASRAGTGDPGANVLTF
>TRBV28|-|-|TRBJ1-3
CASTPGVEYTIYF
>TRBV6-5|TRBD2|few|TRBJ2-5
CASSYAGGGRAQYF
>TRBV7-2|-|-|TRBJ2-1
CASSLAAEQFF
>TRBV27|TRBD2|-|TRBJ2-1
CASSQRTSLGYNEQFF
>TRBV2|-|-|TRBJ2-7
CASARGPEQYF
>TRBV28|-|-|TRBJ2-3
CASSTPADTQYF
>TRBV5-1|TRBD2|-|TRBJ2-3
CASSLAAGVGDTQYF
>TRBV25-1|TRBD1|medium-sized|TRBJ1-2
CASSRGQADGYTF
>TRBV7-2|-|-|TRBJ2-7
CASSLAPRSSYEQYF
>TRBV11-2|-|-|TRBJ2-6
CASSLGLVFSGANVLTF
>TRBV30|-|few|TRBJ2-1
CAWSVQGGVSRNEQFF
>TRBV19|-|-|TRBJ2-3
CASRISSTDTQYF